Below, 21 T cell receptor beta chains from the same sample are listed, as sequenced in a study of cytomegalovirus exposure and HLA in healthy donors. Researchers ran the PCR with 60 Vbeta and 13 Jbeta primers. The data were produced by immunoSEQ multiplex PCR, yet TCRdb's version contains in-frame clones alone and is incomplete. The repertoire holds more than 150,000 clones, less than 90% seen once, with 1.6% in the top ten. The sample was PBMCs. The receptors shown here come from a man aged 50 to 60 in good health and CMV-seronegative.

The chain combines TRBV18 with TRBJ2-2; perhaps TRBD2 as D (5 bases). Trimming left V 1 base short and J 1 base short, with 10 bases between. Germline values: CDR1 KGHSH, CDR2 LQKENI. The CDR3 runs 16 residues. CDR3 sequence: CASSPLGSVNTGELFF. The CDR3 nucleotides are TGTGCCAGCTCACCACTCGGTAGCGTGAACACCGGGGAGCTGTTTTTT.

The genes are TRBV7-5 and TRBJ1-2. TRBV7-5 is a recognized pseudogene. This CDR3 is built from 14 residues. The CDR3 DNA is TGTGCCAGAAGCTTAAACGGGGTGGGGAATGGCTACACCTTC. Translation: CARSLNGVGNGYTF.

The V call is TRBV7-3, the J call TRBJ2-1, with 8 bases fitting TRBD1. J lost 4 bases, V lost 5 bases, and 7 bases had no gene match. CDR3 length: 15 amino acids. Germline V gene lookup returns CDR1 SGHTA and CDR2 FQGTGA. In DNA form, the CDR3 reads TGTGCCAGCAGCCTCGGACAGGGTAGTTACAATGAGCAGTTCTTC. It yields the protein CASSLGQGSYNEQFF. Filled out from reference TRBV7-3 and TRBJ2-1, the complete variable domain reads GAGVSQTPSNKVTEKGKYVELRCDPISGHTALYWYRQSLGQGPEFLIYFQGTGAADDSGLPNDRFFAVRPEGSVSTLKIQRTERGDSAVYLCASSLGQGSYNEQFFGPGTRLTVL.

The chain employs TRBV7-9 and TRBJ2-1; 12 bases line up with TRBD2. Per germline, CDR1 SEHNR and CDR2 FQNEAQ (reference sequence). V trimming: 6 bases; J trimming: 6 bases; junction bases outside the gene matches: 6. The CDR3 spans 15 residues. This chain's CDR3 is CASSRLAGGLNEQFF. The CDR3 region has the DNA TGTGCCAGCAGTCGTCTAGCGGGAGGGCTCAATGAGCAGTTCTTC.

The chain uses TRBV5-1 and TRBJ1-4, with 9 bases aligning to TRBD1. Germline V lookup: CDR1 SGHRS, CDR2 YFSETQ. This CDR3 contains 16 residues. V dropped 4 bases and J dropped 5; count of bases not matched to a gene: 9. CDR3 bases: TGCGCCAGCAGCCTCAACCCGACAGGGGGGAATGAAAAACTGTTTTTT. It encodes CASSLNPTGGNEKLFF.

V and J are TRBV5-4 and TRBJ2-2; D is possibly TRBD2 (5 bases). The CDR3 spans 17 residues. Trimming shortened V by 0 bases and J by 0 bases, and 12 bases separated the two germline ends. CDR1 and CDR2 (germline): SGHNT, YYREEE (reference sequence). The CDR3 loop reads CASSLGGTSSNTGELFF. The DNA of the CDR3 is TGTGCCAGCAGCTTGGGGGGTACTAGTTCGAACACCGGGGAGCTGTTTTTT.

The table lists this clone with a count of one. The CDR3 DNA reads TGTGCCAGCAGTTTTTTACCGAAGGCGGGGGACCCTAGCAATCAGCCCCAGCATTTT. It is translated as CASSFLPKAGDPSNQPQHF. The chain joins TRBV27 to TRBJ1-5, with D possibly TRBD1 on 5 matching bases. The CDR3 consists of 19 residues. Germline V lookup: CDR1 MNHEY, CDR2 SMNVEV (reference sequence). V lost 3 bases, J lost 0 bases, and 21 bases lay in between.

This clone occurred once. The V call is TRBV18, the J call TRBJ2-5; the match to TRBD1 covers 11 bases. The junction had 3 bases not matched to a gene; V was cut back by 8 bases and J by 1 base. CDR3 length: 14 residues. Germline V gives CDR1 KGHSH, CDR2 LQKENI. The CDR3 nucleotides are TGTGCCAGCCGCGGACAGGGGGCCCAAGAGACCCAGTACTTC. Protein product: CASRGQGAQETQYF. Full variable domain (outside the CDR3, taken from reference TRBV18 and TRBJ2-5): NAGVMQNPRHLVRRRGQEARLRCSPMKGHSHVYWYRQLPEEGLKFMVYLQKENIIDESGMPKERFSAEFPKEGPSILRIQQVVRGDSAAYFCASRGQGAQETQYFGPGTRLLVL.

This chain joins TRBV18 and TRBJ2-7; D is perhaps TRBD2 (5 bases). Germline V lookup: CDR1 KGHSH, CDR2 LQKENI. The V and J ends lost 3 bases and 0 bases respectively, with 15 bases between them. The CDR3 consists of 16 residues. The CDR3 loop is CASSPPLEGRSYEQYF. The CDR3 nucleotides read TGTGCCAGCTCACCCCCACTTGAGGGCCGCTCCTACGAGCAGTACTTC.

The V gene is TRBV6-5, the J gene TRBJ2-7, with 8 bases lining up with TRBD1. The CDR3 has 15 amino acids. CDR1 and CDR2 (germline): MNHEY, SVGAGI. The V gene end was trimmed by 6 bases and the J gene end by 3 bases; junction bases not matched to a gene: 10. As DNA, the CDR3 is TGTGCCAGCAGAAATGGCCTTGGACAGGGCTACGAGCAGTACTTC. Its translation is CASRNGLGQGYEQYF.

The chain couples TRBV7-2 to TRBJ2-1, with 15 bases lining up with TRBD2. Germline CDR1 reads SGHTA; CDR2 reads FQGNSA. V lost 8 bases to trimming and J lost 2 bases; unmatched junction nucleotides: 1. CDR3 length: 15 residues. The CDR3 loop reads CASGLAGGPYNEQFF. The CDR3 region has the DNA TGTGCCAGCGGACTAGCGGGGGGGCCCTACAATGAGCAGTTCTTC. The complete variable domain, with remaining parts taken from reference TRBV7-2 and TRBJ2-1, reads GAGVSQSPSNKVTEKGKDVELRCDPISGHTALYWYRQSLGQGLEFLIYFQGNSAPDKSGLPSDRFSAERTGGSVSTLTIQRTQQEDSAVYLCASGLAGGPYNEQFFGPGTRLTVL.

The gene calls are TRBV5-1 and TRBJ2-5; D perhaps matches TRBD1 (6 bases). V lost 5 bases to trimming and J lost 2 bases, with 19 bases between them. Germline V gene data show CDR1 as SGHRS and CDR2 as YFSETQ. CDR3 length equals 16 residues. Here the CDR3 reads CASSIERNRAQETQYF. CDR3 nucleotides: TGCGCCAGCAGTATTGAGAGGAACAGGGCGCAAGAGACCCAGTACTTC. Full variable domain (remainder filled in from reference TRBV5-1 and TRBJ2-5): KAGVTQTPRYLIKTRGQQVTLSCSPISGHRSVSWYQQTPGQGLQFLFEYFSETQRNKGNFPGRFSGRQFSNSRSEMNVSTLELGDSALYLCASSIERNRAQETQYFGPGTRLLVL.

The chain links TRBV29-1 to TRBJ2-7; possibly TRBD1 for D (6 bases). Trimming left V 6 bases short and J 0 bases short, with 9 bases between. CDR1 SQVTM and CDR2 ANQGSEA come from the germline V gene. CDR3 size: 12 residues. The CDR3: CSVQGFSYEQYF. The CDR3 DNA sequence: TGCAGCGTCCAGGGGTTCTCCTACGAGCAGTACTTC.

J is TRBJ2-3 and V is TRBV14; 8 nucleotides line up with TRBD2. V was clipped by 2 bases and J by 2 bases; unmatched bases: 9. The CDR3 is 17 amino acids. CDR1 and CDR2 (germline): SGHDN, FVKESK. CDR3 DNA sequence: TGTGCCAGCAGCCAATTAAGGACTAGCCCCTACACAGATACGCAGTATTTT. Its protein product is CASSQLRTSPYTDTQYF.

The chain combines TRBV7-9 with TRBJ2-7; 9 bases align to TRBD1. With 0 bases clipped from V and 6 bases from J, the junction kept 3 bases outside the gene matches. The germline CDR1 and CDR2 sequences are SEHNR and FQNEAQ (reference sequence). The CDR3 loop spans 14 amino acids. The DNA for the CDR3 is TGTGCCAGCAGCTTAGCGGGGACAGGGCCCGAGCAGTACTTC. Protein product: CASSLAGTGPEQYF. The full variable domain, in which reference TRBV7-9 and TRBJ2-7 provide the parts outside the CDR3, is DTGVSQNPRHKITKRGQNVTFRCDPISEHNRLYWYRQTLGQGPEFLTYFQNEAQLEKSRLLSDRFSAERPKGSFSTLEIQRTEQGDSAMYLCASSLAGTGPEQYFGPGTRLTVT.

The chain carries TRBV7-9 and TRBJ2-7, with D possibly being TRBD1 (6 bases). Germline assignment: CDR1 SEHNR and CDR2 FQNEAQ (reference sequence). The CDR3 contains 15 residues. Trimming cost V 1 base and J 6 bases, with 16 bases left between them. In DNA form, the CDR3 reads TGTGCCAGCAGCTTAGTCCCGGCAGGGGTCGGCGAGCAGTACTTC. Protein sequence: CASSLVPAGVGEQYF.

J is TRBJ2-7 and V is TRBV18; 7 nucleotides line up with TRBD1. Germline loops: CDR1 KGHSH, CDR2 LQKENI. This CDR3 contains 14 residues. V was clipped by 2 bases and J by 6 bases; unmatched bases: 7. The CDR3 loop reads CASSPGTGEPEQYF. For the CDR3, the DNA is TGTGCCAGCTCACCAGGTACAGGGGAACCCGAGCAGTACTTC.

This clone was counted a single time. This chain uses TRBV21-1 with TRBJ1-6; TRBD1 reflects the table's D call only, with no check against the DNA. TRBV21-1 is given as a pseudogene. This CDR3 has 17 residues. This chain's CDR3 is CARSPRTESSYNSPLHF. In DNA form, the CDR3 reads TGTGCCAGGTCACCACGGACAGAATCCTCCTATAATTCACCCCTCCACTTT.

J is TRBJ2-7 and V is TRBV27, with D maybe TRBD1 (5 bases). The V gene's germline CDR1 is MNHEY and CDR2 SMNVEV (reference sequence). Trimming left V 5 bases short and J 6 bases short, with 17 bases between. CDR3 length: 14 amino acids. CDR3 sequence (DNA): TGTGCCAGCAGTCCGAGGAACACAGGCCGCGAGCAGTACTTC. It encodes CASSPRNTGREQYF.

This rearrangement joins TRBV5-1 to TRBJ1-1; weak D call: TRBD1 (6 bases). Germline assignment: CDR1 SGHRS and CDR2 YFSETQ. This CDR3 is 14 amino acids long. The germline V and J ends were trimmed by 2 bases and 8 bases, with 16 bases remaining between them. The CDR3 nucleotides read TGCGCCAGCAGCTTCGGGGGGGCCCATAGAGAAGCTTTCTTT. Its translation is CASSFGGAHREAFF.

Points on this clone: This CDR3 is also generated by other DNA sequences in the sample. This sequence joins TRBV6-5 and TRBJ1-6; D unresolved. CDR1 is MNHEY and CDR2 is SVGAGI in the germline V gene. The CDR3 contains 16 residues. V was cut by 2 bases and J by 0 bases, with 8 bases left in between. The CDR3 loop reads CASSYAESSYNSPLHF. The DNA for the CDR3 is TGTGCCAGCAGTTACGCGGAGAGCTCCTATAATTCACCCCTCCACTTT.